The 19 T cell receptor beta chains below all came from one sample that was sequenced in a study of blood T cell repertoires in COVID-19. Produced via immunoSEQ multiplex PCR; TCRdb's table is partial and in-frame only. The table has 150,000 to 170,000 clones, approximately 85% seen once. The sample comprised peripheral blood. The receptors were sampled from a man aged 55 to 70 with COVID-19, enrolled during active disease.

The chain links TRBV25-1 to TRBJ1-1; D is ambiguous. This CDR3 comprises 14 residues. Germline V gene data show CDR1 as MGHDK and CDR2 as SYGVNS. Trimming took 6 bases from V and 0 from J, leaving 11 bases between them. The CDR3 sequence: CASRPPGMNTEAFF. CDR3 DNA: TGTGCCAGCAGACCCCCGGGGATGAACACTGAAGCTTTCTTT.

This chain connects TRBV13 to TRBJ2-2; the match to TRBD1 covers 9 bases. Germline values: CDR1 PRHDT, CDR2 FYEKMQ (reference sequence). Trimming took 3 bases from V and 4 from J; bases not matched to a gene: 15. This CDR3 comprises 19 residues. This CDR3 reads CASSFLQRDREGSTGELFF. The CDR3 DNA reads TGTGCCAGCAGCTTCCTTCAACGGGACAGGGAGGGTAGCACCGGGGAGCTGTTTTTT.

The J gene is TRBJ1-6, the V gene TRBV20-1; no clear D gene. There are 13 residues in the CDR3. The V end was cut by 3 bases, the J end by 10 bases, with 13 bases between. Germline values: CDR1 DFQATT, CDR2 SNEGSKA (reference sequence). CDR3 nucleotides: TGCAGTGCTAGTCCGGTTACTGAGTCACCCCTCCACTTT. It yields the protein CSASPVTESPLHF.

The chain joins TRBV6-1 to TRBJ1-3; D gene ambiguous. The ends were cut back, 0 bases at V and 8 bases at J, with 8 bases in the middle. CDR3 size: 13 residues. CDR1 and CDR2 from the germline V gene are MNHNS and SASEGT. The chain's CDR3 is CASSEAPPDTIYF. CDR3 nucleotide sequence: TGTGCCAGCAGTGAAGCGCCCCCGGACACCATATATTTT.

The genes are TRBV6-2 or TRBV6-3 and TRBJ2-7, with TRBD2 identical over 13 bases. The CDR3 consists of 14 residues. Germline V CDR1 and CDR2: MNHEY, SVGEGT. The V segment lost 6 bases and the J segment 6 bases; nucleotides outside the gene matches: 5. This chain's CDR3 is CASSARLAGGEQYF. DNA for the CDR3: TGTGCCAGCAGCGCGAGACTAGCGGGAGGCGAGCAGTACTTC.

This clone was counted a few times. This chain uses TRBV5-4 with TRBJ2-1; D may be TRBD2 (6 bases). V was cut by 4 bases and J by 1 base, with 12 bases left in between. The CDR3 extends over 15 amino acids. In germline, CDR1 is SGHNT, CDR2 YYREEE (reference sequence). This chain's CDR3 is CASSRGTSSYNEQFF. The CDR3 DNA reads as TGTGCCAGCAGCCGAGGGACTTCTTCCTACAATGAGCAGTTCTTC. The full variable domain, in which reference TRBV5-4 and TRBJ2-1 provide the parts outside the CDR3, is ETGVTQSPTHLIKTRGQQVTLRCSSQSGHNTVSWYQQALGQGPQFIFQYYREEENGRGNFPPRFSGLQFPNYSSELNVNALELDDSALYLCASSRGTSSYNEQFFGPGTRLTVL.

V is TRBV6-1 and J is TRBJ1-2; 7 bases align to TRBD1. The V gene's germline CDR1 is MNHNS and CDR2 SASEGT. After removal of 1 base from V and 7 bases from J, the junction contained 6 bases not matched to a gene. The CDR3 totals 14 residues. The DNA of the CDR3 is TGTGCCAGCAGTGAAGGGACAGGTCGTGCTGGCTACACCTTC. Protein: CASSEGTGRAGYTF.

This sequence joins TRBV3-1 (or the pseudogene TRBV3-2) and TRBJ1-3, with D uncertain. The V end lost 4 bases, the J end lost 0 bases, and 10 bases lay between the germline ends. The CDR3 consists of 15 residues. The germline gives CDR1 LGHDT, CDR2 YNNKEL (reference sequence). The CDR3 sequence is CASSPTRSSGNTIYF. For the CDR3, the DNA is TGTGCCAGCAGCCCCACGAGGAGCTCTGGAAACACCATATATTTT.

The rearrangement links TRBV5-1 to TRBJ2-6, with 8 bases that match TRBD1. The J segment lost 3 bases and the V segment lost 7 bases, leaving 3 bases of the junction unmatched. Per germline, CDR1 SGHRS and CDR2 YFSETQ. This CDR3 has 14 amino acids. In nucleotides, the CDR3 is TGCGCCAGCCGGACAGGGAGTGGGGCCAACGTCCTGACTTTC. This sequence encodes CASRTGSGANVLTF.

This CDR3 is CASSEFLGTGGEAFF. The DNA for the CDR3 is TGTGCCAGCAGTGAATTCCTCGGGACAGGCGGTGAAGCTTTCTTT. V and J are TRBV2 and TRBJ1-1; 8 bases agree with TRBD1. CDR1 SNHLY and CDR2 FYNNEI come from the germline V gene. The CDR3 runs 15 residues. Trimming removed 2 bases from V and 7 bases from J; junction bases left unmatched: 9.

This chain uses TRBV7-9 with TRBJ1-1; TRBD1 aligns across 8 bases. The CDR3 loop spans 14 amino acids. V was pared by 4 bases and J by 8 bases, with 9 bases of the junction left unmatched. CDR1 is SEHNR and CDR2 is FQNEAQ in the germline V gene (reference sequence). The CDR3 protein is CASSYGQGGREAFF. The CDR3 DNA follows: TGTGCCAGCAGCTACGGACAGGGCGGCCGCGAAGCTTTCTTT.

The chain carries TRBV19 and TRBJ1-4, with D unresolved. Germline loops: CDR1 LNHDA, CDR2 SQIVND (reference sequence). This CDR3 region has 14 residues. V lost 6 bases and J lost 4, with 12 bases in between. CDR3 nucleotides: TGTGCCAGTAGGGTCCGGGTCAGTAATGAAAAACTGTTTTTT. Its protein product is CASRVRVSNEKLFF.

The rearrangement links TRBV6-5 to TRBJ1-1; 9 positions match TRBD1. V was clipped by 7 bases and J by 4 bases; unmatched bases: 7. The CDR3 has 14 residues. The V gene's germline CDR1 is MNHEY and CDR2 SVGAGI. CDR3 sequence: CASTGQGMFTEAFF. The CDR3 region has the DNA TGTGCCAGCACCGGACAGGGGATGTTCACTGAAGCTTTCTTT.

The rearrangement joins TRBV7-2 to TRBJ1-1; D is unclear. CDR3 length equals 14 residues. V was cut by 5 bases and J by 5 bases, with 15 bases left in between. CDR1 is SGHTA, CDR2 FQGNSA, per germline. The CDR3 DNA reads TGTGCCAGCAGCCCGGGTGCCGTGTTTACTGAAGCTTTCTTT. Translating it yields CASSPGAVFTEAFF.

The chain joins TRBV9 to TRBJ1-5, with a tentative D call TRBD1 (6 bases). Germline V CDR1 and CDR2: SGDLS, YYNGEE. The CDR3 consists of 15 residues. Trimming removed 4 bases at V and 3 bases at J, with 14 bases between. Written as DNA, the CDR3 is TGTGCCAGCAGCCCCGAGGGGGATTACAATCAGCCCCAGCATTTT. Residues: CASSPEGDYNQPQHF. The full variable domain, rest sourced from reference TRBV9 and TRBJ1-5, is DSGVTQTPKHLITATGQRVTLRCSPRSGDLSVYWYQQSLDQGLQFLIQYYNGEERAKGNILERFSAQQFPDLHSELNLSSLELGDSALYFCASSPEGDYNQPQHFGDGTRLSIL.

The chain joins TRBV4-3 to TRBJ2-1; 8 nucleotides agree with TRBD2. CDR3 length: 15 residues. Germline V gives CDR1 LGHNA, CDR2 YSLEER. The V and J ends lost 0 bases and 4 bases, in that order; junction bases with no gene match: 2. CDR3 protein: CASSQDSGMYNEQFF. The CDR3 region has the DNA TGCGCCAGCAGCCAAGATAGCGGGATGTACAATGAGCAGTTCTTC.

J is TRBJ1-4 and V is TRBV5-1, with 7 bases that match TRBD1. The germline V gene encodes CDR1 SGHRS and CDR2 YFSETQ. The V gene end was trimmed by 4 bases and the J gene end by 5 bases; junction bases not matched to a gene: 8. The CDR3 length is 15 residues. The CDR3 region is CASSTTGTENEKLFF. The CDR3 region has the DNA TGCGCCAGCAGCACGACCGGGACAGAGAATGAAAAACTGTTTTTT.

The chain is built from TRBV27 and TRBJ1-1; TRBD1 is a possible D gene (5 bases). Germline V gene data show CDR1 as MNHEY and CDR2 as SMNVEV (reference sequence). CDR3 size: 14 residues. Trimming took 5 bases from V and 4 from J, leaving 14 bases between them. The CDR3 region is CASSRGVIGTEAFF. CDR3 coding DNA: TGTGCCAGCAGTCGGGGGGTGATCGGCACTGAAGCTTTCTTT.

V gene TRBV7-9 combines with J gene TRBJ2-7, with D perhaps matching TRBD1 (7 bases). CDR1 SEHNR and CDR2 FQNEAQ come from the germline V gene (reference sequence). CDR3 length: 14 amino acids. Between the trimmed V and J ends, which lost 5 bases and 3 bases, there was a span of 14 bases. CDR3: CASSLTGRNYEQYF. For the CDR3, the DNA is TGTGCCAGCAGCCTGACAGGGAGGAACTACGAGCAGTACTTC.